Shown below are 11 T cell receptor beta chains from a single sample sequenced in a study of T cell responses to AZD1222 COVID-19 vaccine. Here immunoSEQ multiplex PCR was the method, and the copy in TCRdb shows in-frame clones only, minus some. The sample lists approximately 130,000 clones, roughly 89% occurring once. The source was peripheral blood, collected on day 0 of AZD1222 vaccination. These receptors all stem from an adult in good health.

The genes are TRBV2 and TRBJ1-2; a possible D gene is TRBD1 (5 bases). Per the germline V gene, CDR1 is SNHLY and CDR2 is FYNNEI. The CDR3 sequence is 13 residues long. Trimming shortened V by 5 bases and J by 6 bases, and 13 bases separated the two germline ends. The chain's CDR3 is CASSFQGRDGYTF. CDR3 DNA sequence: TGTGCCAGCAGTTTTCAGGGCAGGGATGGCTACACCTTC.

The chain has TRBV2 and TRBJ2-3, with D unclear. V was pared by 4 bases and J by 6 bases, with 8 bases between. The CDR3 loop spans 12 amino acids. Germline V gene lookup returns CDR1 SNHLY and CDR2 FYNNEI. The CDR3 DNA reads TGTGCCAGCAGTGGGGCGGCCGATACGCAGTATTTT. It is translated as CASSGAADTQYF.

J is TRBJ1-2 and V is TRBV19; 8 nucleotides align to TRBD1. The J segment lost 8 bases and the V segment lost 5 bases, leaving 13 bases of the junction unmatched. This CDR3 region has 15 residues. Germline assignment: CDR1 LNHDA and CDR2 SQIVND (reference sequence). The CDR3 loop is CASSSTGQGARGYTF. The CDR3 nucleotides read TGTGCCAGTAGTTCAACCGGACAGGGAGCCAGGGGCTACACCTTC.

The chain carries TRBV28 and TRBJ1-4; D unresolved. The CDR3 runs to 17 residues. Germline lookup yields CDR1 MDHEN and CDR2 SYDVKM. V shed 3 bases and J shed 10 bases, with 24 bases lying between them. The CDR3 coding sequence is TGTGCCAGCAGTTTGAGGAGGTCTGGGGTTGCGGTTGTAAAACTGTTTTTT. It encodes CASSLRRSGVAVVKLFF. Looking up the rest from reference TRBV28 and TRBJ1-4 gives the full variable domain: DVKVTQSSRYLVKRTGEKVFLECVQDMDHENMFWYRQDPGLGLRLIYFSYDVKMKEKGDIPEGYSVSREKKERFSLILESASTNQTSMYLCASSLRRSGVAVVKLFFGSGTQLSVL.

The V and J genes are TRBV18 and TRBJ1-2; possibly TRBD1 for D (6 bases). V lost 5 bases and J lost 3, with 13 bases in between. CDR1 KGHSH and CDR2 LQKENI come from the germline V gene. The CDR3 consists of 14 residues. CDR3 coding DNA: TGTGCCAGCTCAGTCAACAGGGCAGACTATGGCTACACCTTC. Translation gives CASSVNRADYGYTF. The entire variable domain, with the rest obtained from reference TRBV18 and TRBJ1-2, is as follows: NAGVMQNPRHLVRRRGQEARLRCSPMKGHSHVYWYRQLPEEGLKFMVYLQKENIIDESGMPKERFSAEFPKEGPSILRIQQVVRGDSAAYFCASSVNRADYGYTFGSGTRLTVV.

CDR3 bases: TGTGCCAGCAGACGGACAGGGGCTAACTATGGCTACACCTTC. Its protein is CASRRTGANYGYTF. J is TRBJ1-2 and V is TRBV3-1 (or the pseudogene TRBV3-2), with 9 bases fitting TRBD1. Trimming removed 6 bases from V and 0 bases from J; junction bases left unmatched: 2. The CDR3 contains 14 residues. The germline gives CDR1 LGHDT, CDR2 YNNKEL (reference sequence).

CDR3 bases: TGTGCCAGCTCACCACCGGATGGTAAAGGGGGGTATGAAAAACTGTTTTTT. It codes for CASSPPDGKGGYEKLFF. This chain joins TRBV18 and TRBJ1-4; D is possibly TRBD1 (6 bases). V lost 0 bases to trimming and J lost 6 bases, with 17 bases between them. The CDR3 consists of 17 residues. The germline V gene has CDR1 KGHSH and CDR2 LQKENI.

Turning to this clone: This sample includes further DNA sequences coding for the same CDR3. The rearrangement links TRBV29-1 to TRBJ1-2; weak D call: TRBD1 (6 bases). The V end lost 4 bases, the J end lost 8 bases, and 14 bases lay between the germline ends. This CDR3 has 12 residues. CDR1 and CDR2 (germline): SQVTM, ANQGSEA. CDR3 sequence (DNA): TGCAGCGTTGTTCCAGGGGTGTACGGCTACACCTTC. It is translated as CSVVPGVYGYTF.

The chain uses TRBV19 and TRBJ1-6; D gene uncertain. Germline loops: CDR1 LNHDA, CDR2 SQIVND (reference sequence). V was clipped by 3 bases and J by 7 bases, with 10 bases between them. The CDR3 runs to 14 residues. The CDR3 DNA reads TGTGCCAGTAGTATCGGACTCTCCAATTCACCCCTCCACTTT. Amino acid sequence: CASSIGLSNSPLHF.

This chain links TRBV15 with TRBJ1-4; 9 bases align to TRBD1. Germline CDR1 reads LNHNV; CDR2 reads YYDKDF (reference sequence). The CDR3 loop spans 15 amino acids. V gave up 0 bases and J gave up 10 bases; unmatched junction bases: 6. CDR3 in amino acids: CATSRDRDRGVKLFF. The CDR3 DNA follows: TGTGCCACCAGCAGAGACCGTGACAGGGGGGTAAAACTGTTTTTT.

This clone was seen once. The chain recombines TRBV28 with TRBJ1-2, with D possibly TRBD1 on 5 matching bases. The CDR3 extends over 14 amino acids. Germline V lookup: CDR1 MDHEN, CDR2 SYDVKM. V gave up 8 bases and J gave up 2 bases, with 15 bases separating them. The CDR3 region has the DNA TGTGCCAGCCGATATTTGACAGCAAACTATGGCTACACCTTC. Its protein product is CASRYLTANYGYTF.